What follows describes a single TCR beta chain. The data were obtained in a study of shared clonotypes between healthy human individuals. Germline CDR1 is GTSNPN and CDR2 is SVGIG (reference sequence). The ends were cut back, 0 bases at V and 3 bases at J, with 12 bases in the middle. CDR3 size: 14 residues. CD8 cells classed as naive were CD45RO-negative and positively selected for CCR7, excluding terminally differentiated effector memory CD45RA+ cells. Execution of the assay was at deep level. Here immunoSEQ multiplex PCR was the method, and the copy in TCRdb shows in-frame clones only, minus some. The repertoire holds around 1.9 million clones, around 93% seen once, with 1.5% to 2% in the top ten.

Sequenced input: naive CD8+ T cells from PBMCs. The receptor comes from a man younger than 35 in good health. Some clones in this sample may be carry-over from other donors' samples. The chain has TRBV30 and TRBJ2-7; D is unresolved. The CDR3, as DNA: TGTGCCTGGAGTGTACCGGATTTAGACTACGAGCAGTACTTC. It translates to CAWSVPDLDYEQYF. The variable domain in full, with the rest retrieved from reference TRBV30 and TRBJ2-7, is SQTIHQWPATLVQPVGSPLSLECTVEGTSNPNLYWYRQAAGRGLQLLFYSVGIGQISSEVPQNLSASRPQDRQFILSSKKLLLSDSGFYLCAWSVPDLDYEQYFGPGTRLTVT.